This TCR beta chain comes out of a study of regulatory T cells in long-lasting Graves disease. Overall study context: Prior antithyroid drug treatment in newly diagnosed Graves' patients lasted under 3 months.

Library construction for TCR beta used iRepertoire HTBI primers and Arm-PCR of CDR3 regions. TCRdb processed the multiplex PCR reads anew with MiXCR; each CDR3 protein has one entry. The sample gives hundreds of thousands of distinct CDR3 sequences, under 20% of which show up once; roughly 35% is in the top ten. Indicated time point: newly diagnosed GD, antithyroid drugs for less than 3 months. RNA isolated from PBMCs was used to make the TCR library. Study-wide points: Tissue studied was limited to peripheral blood, excluding thyroid tissue. Among the persistent patients, some 2,900 public clonotypes were shared, more than the approximately 1,000 shared among new patients.

For this clonotype: Its matching antigen is unknown.

V dropped 0 bases and J dropped 3 bases, with 15 bases sitting between them. The V gene's germline CDR1 is MGHRA and CDR2 YSYEKL. The CDR3 is 17 residues long. The rearrangement joins TRBV4-1 to TRBJ2-1; D is possibly TRBD2 (5 bases). This sequence originates from a female donor with Graves disease. The source was peripheral blood mononuclear cells (PBMCs), collected at new diagnosis, from a patient treated with antithyroid drugs. CDR3 in DNA: TGCGCCAGCAGCCAAGATCAAGTCGGGATTGGCTACAATGAGCAGTTCTTC. Translation gives CASSQDQVGIGYNEQFF.